Below are 5 T cell receptor beta chains sequenced from a single sample in a study of T-cell memory formation after mild COVID-19. Via MiXCR, TCRdb re-called the 5' RACE reads, giving one row per CDR3 protein. The sample shows fewer than 300,000 distinct CDR3 sequences, roughly 18% of them seen only once. The specimen was PBMCs or a T cell subset sorted from them (not recorded which). These TCRs come from a man between 18 and 35 years old who had mild COVID-19 (a few samples of this study predate the infection). Cell type and time point are not known.

This clonotype was seen a few times. The gene calls are TRBV6-5 and TRBJ1-2, with 7 bases lining up with TRBD1. This CDR3 is 15 amino acids long. Germline V gene data show CDR1 as MNHEY and CDR2 as SVGAGI. V shed 8 bases, J shed 0 bases, and the junction held 9 bases outside the gene matches. CDR3 nucleotide sequence: TGTGCCAGCTGTAAGGTGGACAGGACTAACTATGGCTACACCTTC. This translates into CASCKVDRTNYGYTF.

This clonotype has only a few counts. The rearrangement joins TRBV5-5 to TRBJ1-2; 9 nucleotides match TRBD1. With V trimmed by 6 bases and J by 0 bases, 6 bases remained unmatched. Germline V CDR1 and CDR2: SGHKS, YYEKEE (reference sequence). The CDR3 loop spans 15 amino acids. CDR3 sequence reads: CASTQQGAANYGYTF. CDR3 sequence (DNA): TGTGCCAGCACCCAACAGGGGGCAGCTAACTATGGCTACACCTTC.

V usage is TRBV20-1 and J usage is TRBJ2-5, with a tentative D call TRBD1 (6 bases). V shed 5 bases and J shed 3 bases, with 10 bases lying between them. The CDR3 covers 12 residues. The germline CDR1 and CDR2 sequences are DFQATT and SNEGSKA (reference sequence). In DNA form, the CDR3 reads TGCAGTGCTTCCAGGGGTAAAGAGACCCAGTACTTC. It is translated as CSASRGKETQYF.

V is TRBV2 and J is TRBJ1-4; perhaps TRBD1 as D (6 bases). Between the trimmed V and J ends, which lost 6 bases and 5 bases, there was a span of 10 bases. This CDR3 comprises 13 residues. Per the germline V gene, CDR1 is SNHLY and CDR2 is FYNNEI. This CDR3 reads CASSGRGNEKLFF. As DNA, the CDR3 is TGTGCCAGCAGCGGCAGGGGAAATGAAAAACTGTTTTTT.

The rearrangement joins TRBV7-8 to TRBJ1-5; no firm D call. Between the trimmed V and J ends, which lost 5 bases and 0 bases, there was a span of 11 bases. Germline V lookup: CDR1 SGHVS, CDR2 FQNEAQ. The CDR3 has 15 residues. CDR3 protein: CASSLREGSNQPQHF. CDR3 nucleotides: TGTGCCAGCAGCCTCCGGGAGGGTAGCAATCAGCCCCAGCATTTT.